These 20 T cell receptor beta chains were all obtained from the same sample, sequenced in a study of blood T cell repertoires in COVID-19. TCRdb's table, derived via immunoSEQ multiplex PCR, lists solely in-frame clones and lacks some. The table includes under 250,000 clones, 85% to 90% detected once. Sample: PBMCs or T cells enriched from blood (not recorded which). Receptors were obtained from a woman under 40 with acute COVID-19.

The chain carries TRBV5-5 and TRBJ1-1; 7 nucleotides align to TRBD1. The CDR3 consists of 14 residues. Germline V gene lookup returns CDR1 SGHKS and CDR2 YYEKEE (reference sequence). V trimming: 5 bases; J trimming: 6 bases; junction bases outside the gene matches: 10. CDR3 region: CASRRDRERAEAFF. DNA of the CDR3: TGTGCCAGCAGGCGAGACAGGGAACGGGCTGAAGCTTTCTTT.

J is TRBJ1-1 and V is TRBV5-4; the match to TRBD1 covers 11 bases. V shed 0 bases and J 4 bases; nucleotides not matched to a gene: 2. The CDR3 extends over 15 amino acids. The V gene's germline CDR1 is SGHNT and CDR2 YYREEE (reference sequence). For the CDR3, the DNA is TGTGCCAGCAGCTTGGGAGGGACAGGGGGCACTGAAGCTTTCTTT. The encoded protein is CASSLGGTGGTEAFF.

CDR3 amino acids: CASSLGGTGDETQYF. CDR3 nucleotides: TGCGCCAGCAGCTTGGGGGGGACAGGGGACGAGACCCAGTACTTC. This chain connects TRBV5-1 to TRBJ2-5; TRBD1 matches at 10 bases. V lost 0 bases and J lost 5; bases outside the gene matches: 4. Per germline, CDR1 SGHRS and CDR2 YFSETQ. The CDR3 consists of 15 residues.

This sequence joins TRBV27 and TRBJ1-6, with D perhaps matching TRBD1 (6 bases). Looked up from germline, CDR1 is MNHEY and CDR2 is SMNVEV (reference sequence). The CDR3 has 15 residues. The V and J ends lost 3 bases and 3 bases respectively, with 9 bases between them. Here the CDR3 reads CASSLRQVYNSPLHF. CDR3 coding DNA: TGTGCCAGCAGTTTGAGACAGGTCTATAATTCACCCCTCCACTTT.

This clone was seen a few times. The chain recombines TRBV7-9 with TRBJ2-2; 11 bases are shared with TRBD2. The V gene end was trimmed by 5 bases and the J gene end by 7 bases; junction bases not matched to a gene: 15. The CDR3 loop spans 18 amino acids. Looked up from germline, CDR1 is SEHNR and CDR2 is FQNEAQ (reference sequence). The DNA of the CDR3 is TGTGCCAGCAGCCCCCGTCTAGCGGGGGGCCTATCTGGCGGGGAGCTGTTTTTT. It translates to CASSPRLAGGLSGGELFF.

CDR3 region: CAISGTGNSNQPQHF. CDR3 sequence (DNA): TGTGCCATCAGTGGAACAGGGAATAGCAATCAGCCCCAGCATTTT. The chain employs TRBV10-3 and TRBJ1-5; the D gene is possibly TRBD1 (6 bases). Per the germline V gene, CDR1 is ENHRY and CDR2 is SYGVKD. The V gene lost 4 bases and the J gene lost 0 bases, with 10 bases spanning the gap. The CDR3 totals 15 residues.

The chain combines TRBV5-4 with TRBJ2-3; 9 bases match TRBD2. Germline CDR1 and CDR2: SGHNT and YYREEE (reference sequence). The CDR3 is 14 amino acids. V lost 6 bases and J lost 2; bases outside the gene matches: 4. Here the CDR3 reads CASKAGGPTDTQYF. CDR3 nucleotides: TGTGCCAGCAAAGCGGGGGGACCCACAGATACGCAGTATTTT.

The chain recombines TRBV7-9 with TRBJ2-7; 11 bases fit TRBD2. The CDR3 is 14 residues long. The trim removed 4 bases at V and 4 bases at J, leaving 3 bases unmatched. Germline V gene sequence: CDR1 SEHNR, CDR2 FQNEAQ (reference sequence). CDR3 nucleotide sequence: TGTGCCAGCAGCTACGGGACTAGCGGATACGAGCAGTACTTC. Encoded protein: CASSYGTSGYEQYF.

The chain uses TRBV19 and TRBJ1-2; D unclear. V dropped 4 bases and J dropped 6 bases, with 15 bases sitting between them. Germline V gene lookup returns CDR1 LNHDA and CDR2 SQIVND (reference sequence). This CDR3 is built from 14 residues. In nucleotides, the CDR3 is TGTGCCAGTAGTAGACTAGACGGCTACGATGGCTACACCTTC. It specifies CASSRLDGYDGYTF.

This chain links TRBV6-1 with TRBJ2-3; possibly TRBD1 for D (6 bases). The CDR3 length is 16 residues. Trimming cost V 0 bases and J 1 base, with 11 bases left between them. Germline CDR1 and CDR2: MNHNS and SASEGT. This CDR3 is CASSEAAGEGTDTQYF. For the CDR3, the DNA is TGTGCCAGCAGTGAAGCGGCAGGGGAAGGCACAGATACGCAGTATTTT.

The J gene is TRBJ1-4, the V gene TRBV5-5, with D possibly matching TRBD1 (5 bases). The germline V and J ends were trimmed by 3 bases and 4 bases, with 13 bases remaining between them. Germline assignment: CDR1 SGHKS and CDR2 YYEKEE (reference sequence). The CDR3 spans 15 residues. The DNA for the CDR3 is TGTGCCAGCAGCTCCTTCGACAGACTTAATGAAAAACTGTTTTTT. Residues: CASSSFDRLNEKLFF.

This CDR3 is CARTHRGGETQYF. The CDR3 DNA reads TGTGCCAGAACCCACAGGGGCGGGGAGACCCAGTACTTC. V gene TRBV2 combines with J gene TRBJ2-5; 7 nucleotides line up with TRBD1. J lost 5 bases, V lost 9 bases, and 9 bases had no gene match. The V gene's germline CDR1 is SNHLY and CDR2 FYNNEI. The CDR3 is 13 residues long.

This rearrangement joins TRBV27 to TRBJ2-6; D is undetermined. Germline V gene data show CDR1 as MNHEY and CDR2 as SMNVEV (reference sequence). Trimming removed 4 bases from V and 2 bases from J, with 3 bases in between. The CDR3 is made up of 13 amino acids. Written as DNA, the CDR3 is TGTGCCAGCAGTTCTACTGGGGCCAACGTCCTGACTTTC. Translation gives CASSSTGANVLTF.

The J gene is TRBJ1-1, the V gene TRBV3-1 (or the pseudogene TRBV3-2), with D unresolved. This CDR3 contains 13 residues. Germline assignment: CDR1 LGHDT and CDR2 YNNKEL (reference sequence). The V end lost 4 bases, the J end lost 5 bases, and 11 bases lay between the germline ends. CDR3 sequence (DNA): TGTGCCAGCAGCCTCACCCGGTGGACTGAAGCTTTCTTT. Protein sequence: CASSLTRWTEAFF.

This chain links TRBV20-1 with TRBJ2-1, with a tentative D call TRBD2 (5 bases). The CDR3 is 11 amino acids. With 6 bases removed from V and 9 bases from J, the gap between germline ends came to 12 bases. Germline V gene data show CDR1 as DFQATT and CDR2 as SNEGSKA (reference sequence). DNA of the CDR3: TGCAGTGCGCCCGGGATTCTTGAGCAGTTCTTC. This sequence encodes CSAPGILEQFF.

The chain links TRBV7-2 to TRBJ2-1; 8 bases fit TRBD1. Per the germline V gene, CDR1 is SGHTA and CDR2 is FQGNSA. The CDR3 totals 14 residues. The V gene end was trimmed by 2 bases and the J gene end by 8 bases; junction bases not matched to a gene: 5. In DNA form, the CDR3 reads TGTGCCAGCAGCTTACAGGGGGCTGTATATGAGCAGTTCTTC. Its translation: CASSLQGAVYEQFF.

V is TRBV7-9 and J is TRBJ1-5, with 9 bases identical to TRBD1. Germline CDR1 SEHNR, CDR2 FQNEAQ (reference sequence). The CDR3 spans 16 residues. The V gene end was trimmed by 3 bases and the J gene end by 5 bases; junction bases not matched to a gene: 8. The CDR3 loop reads CASSLADRGPYQPQHF. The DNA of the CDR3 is TGTGCCAGCAGCTTGGCGGACAGGGGCCCATATCAGCCCCAGCATTTT.

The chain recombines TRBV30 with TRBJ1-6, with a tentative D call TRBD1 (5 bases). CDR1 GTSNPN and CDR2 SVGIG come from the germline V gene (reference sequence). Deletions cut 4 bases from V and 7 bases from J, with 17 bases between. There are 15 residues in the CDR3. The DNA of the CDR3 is TGTGCCTGGACCCGACTCAGGGCTAGGAATTCACCCCTCCACTTT. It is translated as CAWTRLRARNSPLHF.

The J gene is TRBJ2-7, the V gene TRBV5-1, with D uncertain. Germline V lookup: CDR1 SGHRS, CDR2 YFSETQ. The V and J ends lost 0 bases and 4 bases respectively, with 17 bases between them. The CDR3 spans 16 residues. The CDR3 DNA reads TGCGCCAGCAGCTTGGCCGCCCCGGTCGTATCATACGAGCAGTACTTC. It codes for CASSLAAPVVSYEQYF.

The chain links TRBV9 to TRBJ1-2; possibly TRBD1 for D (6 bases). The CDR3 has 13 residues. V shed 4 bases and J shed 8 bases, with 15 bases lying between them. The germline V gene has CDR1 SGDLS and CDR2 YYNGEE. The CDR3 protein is CASSTPGHLGYTF. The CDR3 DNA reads TGTGCCAGCAGCACGCCGGGACATTTAGGCTACACCTTC.